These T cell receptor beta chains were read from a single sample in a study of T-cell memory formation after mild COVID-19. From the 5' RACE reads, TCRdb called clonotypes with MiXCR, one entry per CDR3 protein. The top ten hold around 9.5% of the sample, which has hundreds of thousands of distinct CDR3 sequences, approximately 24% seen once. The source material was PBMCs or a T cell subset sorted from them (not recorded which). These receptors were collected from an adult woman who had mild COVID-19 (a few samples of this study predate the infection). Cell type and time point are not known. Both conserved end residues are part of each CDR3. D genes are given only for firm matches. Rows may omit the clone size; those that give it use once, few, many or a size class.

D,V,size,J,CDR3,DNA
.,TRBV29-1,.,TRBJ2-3,CSAQRITDTQYF,TGCAGCGCGCAGCGGATCACAGATACGCAGTATTTT
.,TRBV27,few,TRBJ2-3,CASSLFAGTLTDTQYF,TGTGCCAGCAGTTTATTTGCCGGGACACTCACAGATACGCAGTATTTT
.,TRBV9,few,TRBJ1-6,CASSLASPGAPLHF,TGTGCCAGCAGCCTCGCCAGTCCAGGGGCACCCCTCCACTTT
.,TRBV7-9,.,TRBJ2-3,CASSSLVTESTDTQYF,TGTGCCAGCAGCTCCCTTGTGACCGAGAGCACAGATACGCAGTATTTT
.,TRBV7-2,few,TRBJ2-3,CASSSQNTQYF,TGTGCCAGCAGCTCCCAGAATACGCAGTATTTT
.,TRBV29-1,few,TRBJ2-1,CSAARVLPSYNEQFF,TGCAGCGCCGCCCGGGTACTTCCCTCCTACAATGAGCAGTTCTTC
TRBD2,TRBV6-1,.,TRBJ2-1,CASRTGTSGDEQFF,TGTGCCAGCAGGACCGGGACTAGCGGCGATGAGCAGTTCTTC
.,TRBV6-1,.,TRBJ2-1,CASSELQGGSYNEQFF,TGTGCCAGCAGTGAACTCCAGGGTGGGTCCTACAATGAGCAGTTCTTC
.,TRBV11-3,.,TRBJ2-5,CASSLRHGETQYF,TGTGCCAGCAGCTTAAGACACGGGGAGACCCAGTACTTC
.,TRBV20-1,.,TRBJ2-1,CSASAVYNEQFF,TGCAGTGCTAGTGCGGTTTACAATGAGCAGTTCTTC
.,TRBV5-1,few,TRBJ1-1,CASSLVEQGFTEAFF,TGCGCCAGCAGCTTGGTAGAACAGGGATTCACTGAAGCTTTCTTT
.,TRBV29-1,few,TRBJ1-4,CSGRPNSTTNEKLFF,TGCAGCGGTAGACCCAACAGCACAACTAATGAAAAACTGTTTTTT
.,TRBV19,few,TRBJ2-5,CASSIGRAETQYF,TGTGCCAGTAGTATCGGCAGAGCGGAGACCCAGTACTTC
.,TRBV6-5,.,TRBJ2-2,CASSYGGTGELFF,TGTGCCAGCAGTTACGGGGGGACCGGGGAGCTGTTTTTT
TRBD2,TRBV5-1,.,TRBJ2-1,CASSSPGLAEGNEQFF,TGCGCCAGCAGCTCTCCGGGACTAGCGGAGGGCAATGAGCAGTTCTTC
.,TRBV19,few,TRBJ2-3,CASSMGADTQYF,TGTGCCAGTAGTATGGGGGCGGATACGCAGTATTTT
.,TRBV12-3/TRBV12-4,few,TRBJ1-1,CASSLSGSITEAFF,TGTGCCAGCAGTCTCAGCGGCAGTATCACTGAAGCTTTCTTT
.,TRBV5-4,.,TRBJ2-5,CASSLDSAQGTQYF,TGTGCCAGCAGCTTGGATAGTGCACAGGGGACCCAGTACTTC
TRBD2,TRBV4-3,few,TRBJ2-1,CASSQDLLAGENEQFF,TGCGCCAGCAGCCAAGATCTACTAGCGGGAGAGAATGAGCAGTTCTTC